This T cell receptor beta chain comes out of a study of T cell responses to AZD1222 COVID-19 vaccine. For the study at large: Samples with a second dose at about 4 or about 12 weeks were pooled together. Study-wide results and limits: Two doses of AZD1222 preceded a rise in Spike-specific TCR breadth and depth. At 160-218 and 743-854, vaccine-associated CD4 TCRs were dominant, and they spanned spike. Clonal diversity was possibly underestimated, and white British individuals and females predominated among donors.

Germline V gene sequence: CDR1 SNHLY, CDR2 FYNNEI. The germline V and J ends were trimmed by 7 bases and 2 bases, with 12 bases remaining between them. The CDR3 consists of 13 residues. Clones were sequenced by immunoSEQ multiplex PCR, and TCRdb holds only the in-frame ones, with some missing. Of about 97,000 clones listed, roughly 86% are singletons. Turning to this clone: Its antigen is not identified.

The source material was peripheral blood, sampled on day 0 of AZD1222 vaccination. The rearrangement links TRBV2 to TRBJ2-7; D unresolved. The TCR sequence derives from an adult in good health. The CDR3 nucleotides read TGTGCCAGCACCCTAGACTTGACCTACGAGCAGTACTTC. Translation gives CASTLDLTYEQYF.